This T cell receptor (beta chain) was profiled in a study of T-cell memory formation after mild COVID-19. The germline gives CDR1 SGHVS, CDR2 FQNEAQ. The CDR3 has 15 amino acids. V dropped 5 bases and J dropped 0 bases, with 8 bases sitting between them. Amplification by 5'RACE using constant-segment primers produced TCR alpha and TCR beta cDNA libraries that carried sample barcodes and UMIs. TCRdb re-analysed the 5' RACE reads in MiXCR, keeping a single row per CDR3 protein. The repertoire holds 220,000 or so distinct CDR3 sequences, with 7.5% to 10% as singletons. Broader study findings: Clones that contracted clustered mainly in CM and EM if CD4+ and in EMRA if CD8+. The SARS-CoV-2 specificity of second-wave clones reaching peak at day 37 remained unverified.

This clonotype came up a few times. Its antigen remains unidentified. The clonotype comes from a man between 18 and 35 years old who had mild COVID-19 (a few samples of this study predate the infection). Cell type and time point are not known. The chain couples TRBV7-8 to TRBJ2-6; D gene unclear. The specimen sequenced was PBMCs or a T cell subset sorted from them (not recorded which). CDR3 in DNA: TGTGCCAGCAGCCAACGTAGCTCTGGGGCCAACGTCCTGACTTTC. Its translation: CASSQRSSGANVLTF. Full variable domain (outside the CDR3, taken from reference TRBV7-8 and TRBJ2-6): GAGVSQSPRYKVAKRGQDVALRCDPISGHVSLFWYQQALGQGPEFLTYFQNEAQLDKSGLPSDRFFAERPEGSVSTLKIQRTQQEDSAVYLCASSQRSSGANVLTFGAGSRLTVL.